This T cell receptor beta chain was identified during a study of cytomegalovirus exposure and HLA in healthy donors. The overall study: There were 85 million or so unique TCRs (from HLA-typed donors) in an early data release. Study-level points and caveats: Within the data, a cluster of highly shared sequence variants was likely a sequencing artifact. In a later analysis, donors in an Asian-associated ancestry cluster reportedly had fewer N-insertions in productive TCRs than the cohort mean. Later examination showed HLA-associated TCR beta chains had greater clonal expansion than equally common others.

V lost 8 bases and J 6 bases, leaving 10 bases between the germline ends. This CDR3 has 11 residues. Germline values: CDR1 LNHDA, CDR2 SQIVND (reference sequence). Amplification used 60 Vbeta primers and 13 Jbeta primers. Clones were read by immunoSEQ multiplex PCR, and TCRdb kept only the in-frame ones, dropping some. The repertoire holds 45,000 to 70,000 clones, with around 80% as singletons. For this clone: Its antigen remains unidentified.

This chain joins TRBV19 and TRBJ1-1; D may be TRBD1 (5 bases). The clonotype comes from a man aged 45 to 65 in good health and CMV-seronegative. Sequencing was done on a sample of PBMCs. CDR3 nucleotide sequence: TGTGCCAGTGCTCAGGGCTCTGAAGCTTTCTTT. Protein sequence: CASAQGSEAFF.